The 19 T cell receptor beta chains in this list originate from one sample, sequenced in a study of blood T cell repertoires in COVID-19. Clones were sequenced by immunoSEQ multiplex PCR, and TCRdb holds only the in-frame ones, with some missing. The sample shows 250,000 or so clones, over 65% of them seen only once. The sample was peripheral blood. The receptors originated from a woman aged 80 or over with acute or convalescent COVID-19.

The chain has TRBV10-3 and TRBJ2-7, with TRBD1 matching over 8 bases. Germline CDR1 reads ENHRY; CDR2 reads SYGVKD. V shed 5 bases and J 6 bases; nucleotides not matched to a gene: 6. The CDR3 is 13 residues long. The CDR3 nucleotides are TGTGCCATCAGTCTAGACAGGGGCGGCGAGCAGTACTTC. This codes for CAISLDRGGEQYF.

In this sample, this clone turned up a few times. The genes are TRBV10-1 and TRBJ2-7, with TRBD2 matching over 9 bases. Germline lookup yields CDR1 WNHNN and CDR2 SYGVQD (reference sequence). With V trimmed by 0 bases and J by 5 bases, 5 bases remained unmatched. CDR3 length equals 15 residues. The chain's CDR3 is CASSESAGGSHEQYF. In DNA, the CDR3 is TGCGCCAGCAGTGAGTCAGCGGGGGGTTCCCACGAGCAGTACTTC.

This rearrangement joins TRBV2 to TRBJ1-4; TRBD1 matches 9 bases. This CDR3 is 14 amino acids long. V lost 5 bases to trimming and J lost 8 bases; unmatched junction nucleotides: 6. Germline assignment: CDR1 SNHLY and CDR2 FYNNEI. CDR3 protein: CASSRRQGGEKLFF. The CDR3 coding sequence is TGTGCCAGCAGTCGCCGACAGGGGGGGGAAAAACTGTTTTTT.

This rearrangement joins TRBV4-2 to TRBJ2-7, with TRBD2 identical over 11 bases. Trimming at V came to 1 base and at J to 3 bases, leaving 5 bases not matched to a gene. The germline CDR1 and CDR2 sequences are LGHNA and YNFKEQ. The CDR3 contains 16 residues. The CDR3: CASSQGLAGSLYEQYF. In nucleotides, the CDR3 is TGTGCCAGCAGCCAAGGACTAGCGGGGTCCCTCTACGAGCAGTACTTC.

The chain is built from TRBV4-1 and TRBJ1-6; D remains unclear. This CDR3 region has 16 residues. The V end lost 1 base, the J end lost 4 bases, and 11 bases lay between the germline ends. Germline lookup yields CDR1 MGHRA and CDR2 YSYEKL. The CDR3 DNA sequence: TGCGCCAGCAGCCAAGTCCAGTTATTGTATAATTCACCCCTCCACTTT. Its protein product is CASSQVQLLYNSPLHF.

This clone was recorded at least ten times. V gene TRBV5-1 combines with J gene TRBJ2-6; TRBD2 matches 10 bases. The V gene's germline CDR1 is SGHRS and CDR2 YFSETQ. The J segment lost 4 bases and the V segment lost 6 bases, leaving 7 bases of the junction unmatched. CDR3 length: 16 amino acids. The CDR3 is CASTSGSIGGANVLTF. DNA for the CDR3: TGCGCCAGCACTAGCGGGAGTATCGGGGGGGCCAACGTCCTGACTTTC.

J is TRBJ2-1 and V is TRBV19; 11 nucleotides agree with TRBD2. J was trimmed by 7 bases and V by 4 bases; bases with no gene match: 6. The CDR3 has 15 amino acids. Germline CDR1 LNHDA, CDR2 SQIVND (reference sequence). CDR3 region: CASSTTSGSWNEQFF. The CDR3 region has the DNA TGTGCCAGTAGTACCACTAGCGGGAGTTGGAATGAGCAGTTCTTC.

This chain joins TRBV5-6 and TRBJ2-2; TRBD2 matches 13 bases. Germline V gene sequence: CDR1 SGHDT, CDR2 YYEEEE. The V and J ends lost 6 bases and 6 bases, in that order; junction bases with no gene match: 8. The CDR3 has 16 residues. Written as DNA, the CDR3 is TGTGCCAGCAACGGACTAGCGGGAGCTATAGCCGGGGAGCTGTTTTTT. This codes for CASNGLAGAIAGELFF.

The CDR3 protein is CASRADYEQYF. As DNA, the CDR3 is TGTGCCAGCAGGGCGGATTACGAGCAGTACTTC. This chain links TRBV6-5 with TRBJ2-7; the D is unclear. In germline, CDR1 is MNHEY, CDR2 SVGAGI. The CDR3 extends over 11 amino acids. V lost 6 bases and J 4 bases, leaving 7 bases between the germline ends.

The chain combines TRBV28 with TRBJ1-6, with TRBD1 identical over 8 bases. Germline lookup yields CDR1 MDHEN and CDR2 SYDVKM. The ends lost 3 bases at V and 7 bases at J; junction bases unmatched: 11. There are 17 residues in the CDR3. The CDR3 nucleotides are TGTGCCAGCAGTTTTGGGGGACCGACAGGGGTCAATTCACCCCTCCACTTT. Residues: CASSFGGPTGVNSPLHF. The full variable domain, rest sourced from reference TRBV28 and TRBJ1-6, is DVKVTQSSRYLVKRTGEKVFLECVQDMDHENMFWYRQDPGLGLRLIYFSYDVKMKEKGDIPEGYSVSREKKERFSLILESASTNQTSMYLCASSFGGPTGVNSPLHFGNGTRLTVT.

The chain recombines TRBV10-3 with TRBJ1-2; D is perhaps TRBD1 (6 bases). V lost 11 bases and J 6 bases, leaving 28 bases between the germline ends. From germline, CDR1 is ENHRY and CDR2 SYGVKD. This CDR3 has 16 amino acids. For the CDR3, the DNA is TGTGCCTCACCCCCGACAGGACACCTCCGGTGGAATGGCTACACCTTC. Protein: CASPPTGHLRWNGYTF.

This chain links TRBV21-1 with TRBJ1-6; the table names TRBD1, a call not compared with the DNA. TRBV21-1 is an annotated pseudogene. The CDR3 totals 16 residues. CDR3 DNA: TGTGCCAGCAGCAAAGGACGACAGGGCGACAATTCACCCCTCCACTTT. It codes for CASSKGRQGDNSPLHF.

This clone appeared once. This rearrangement joins TRBV9 to TRBJ1-2; possibly TRBD1 for D (6 bases). CDR3 size: 16 residues. V was pared by 0 bases and J by 3 bases, with 15 bases between. Germline V CDR1 and CDR2: SGDLS, YYNGEE. This CDR3 reads CASSVVGGGRDYGYTF. The CDR3 DNA reads TGTGCCAGCAGCGTAGTAGGGGGTGGAAGAGACTATGGCTACACCTTC.

The V call is TRBV11-2, the J call TRBJ2-6; maybe TRBD2 (5 bases). The length of the CDR3 is 18 residues. The germline gives CDR1 SGHAT, CDR2 FQNNGV. Trimming left V 5 bases short and J 4 bases short, with 21 bases between. The CDR3 DNA follows: TGTGCCAGCAGCCCACTCGAGGGCTCCAATGTGGGGGCCAACGTCCTGACTTTC. Its protein product is CASSPLEGSNVGANVLTF.

The chain recombines TRBV7-2 with TRBJ1-2, with D possibly TRBD1 on 6 matching bases. The CDR3 has 15 residues. Trimming pared 3 bases from V and 0 bases from J, leaving 11 bases between. Germline CDR1 is SGHTA and CDR2 is FQGNSA. In nucleotides, the CDR3 is TGTGCCAGCAGCTTCTCCAGGGGAGCTAACTATGGCTACACCTTC. It codes for CASSFSRGANYGYTF.

This chain links TRBV29-1 with TRBJ1-1, with a possible D match to TRBD1 (6 bases). This CDR3 spans 12 amino acids. Deletions cut 7 bases from V and 2 bases from J, with 11 bases between. CDR1 SQVTM and CDR2 ANQGSEA come from the germline V gene. The CDR3 loop reads CSARQENTEAFF. The DNA for the CDR3 is TGCAGCGCTAGACAGGAAAACACTGAAGCTTTCTTT.

This CDR3 reads CASSIDRGRFNTEAFF. The CDR3 DNA reads TGTGCCAGCAGTATAGACAGGGGGCGGTTTAATACTGAAGCTTTCTTT. The chain employs TRBV5-6 and TRBJ1-1, with 10 positions matching TRBD1. This CDR3 comprises 16 residues. Germline V lookup: CDR1 SGHDT, CDR2 YYEEEE. Germline trimming cut 5 bases from V and 5 bases from J; bases unmatched to any gene: 12.

This clone has more than one count but fewer than ten. This chain links TRBV19 with TRBJ1-1; perhaps TRBD1 as D (5 bases). This CDR3 has 14 amino acids. In germline, CDR1 is LNHDA, CDR2 SQIVND (reference sequence). Trimming took 9 bases from V and 5 from J, leaving 19 bases between them. CDR3 amino acids: CASSLRGGGTEAFF. CDR3 coding DNA: TGTGCCAGCAGCCTGCGGGGGGGAGGGACTGAAGCTTTCTTT.

V usage is TRBV4-2 and J usage is TRBJ1-2; D is possibly TRBD1 (5 bases). Trimming shortened V by 0 bases and J by 7 bases, and 18 bases separated the two germline ends. CDR3 length: 16 residues. Germline V gene lookup returns CDR1 LGHNA and CDR2 YNFKEQ. The CDR3 loop reads CASSQDHTGMNGGYTF. CDR3 DNA: TGTGCCAGCAGCCAAGATCACACAGGAATGAATGGTGGCTACACCTTC.